Here is one T cell receptor beta chain with its context. These data come from a study of blood T cell repertoires in COVID-19. The assay was immunoSEQ multiplex PCR, and TCRdb's table has in-frame clones only and misses some. Seen here are around 150,000 clones, about four fifths observed once, and the top ten hold approximately 9.9%. Trimming stripped 7 bases from V and 10 bases from J, with 16 bases between. Germline assignment: CDR1 SQVTM and CDR2 ANQGSEA. CDR3 size: 11 residues. The chain uses TRBV29-1 and TRBJ1-1; no clear D gene. The sequence was obtained from a man between 60 and 75 years old with active or convalescent COVID-19. Material: peripheral blood. The CDR3, as DNA: TGCAGCGCCCTCGCACATGAGGGAGCTTTCTTT. It is translated as CSALAHEGAFF.